This T cell receptor beta chain emerged from a study of radiation and T cells in renal cell carcinoma. Indicated time point: baseline pretreatment blood. The treatment is: 15 Gy SBRT to primary tumor, nephrectomy 4 weeks later. Clones were read by immunoSEQ multiplex PCR, and TCRdb kept only the in-frame ones, dropping some. The data hold 50,000 to 75,000 clones, with around 80% observed a single time. The CDR3 runs 13 residues. The ends were cut back, 8 bases at V and 0 bases at J, with 10 bases in the middle. From germline, CDR1 is MNHEY and CDR2 SVGAGI. The chain combines TRBV6-5 with TRBJ1-1; tentative D call: TRBD1 (5 bases). The sample here was blood, taken from a patient whose treatment included radiotherapy and nephrectomy. This clonotype was sampled from a man aged 60 to 69 with renal cell carcinoma. The CDR3 here is CASYRPMNTEAFF. In DNA, the CDR3 is TGTGCCAGCTACAGGCCAATGAACACTGAAGCTTTCTTT.